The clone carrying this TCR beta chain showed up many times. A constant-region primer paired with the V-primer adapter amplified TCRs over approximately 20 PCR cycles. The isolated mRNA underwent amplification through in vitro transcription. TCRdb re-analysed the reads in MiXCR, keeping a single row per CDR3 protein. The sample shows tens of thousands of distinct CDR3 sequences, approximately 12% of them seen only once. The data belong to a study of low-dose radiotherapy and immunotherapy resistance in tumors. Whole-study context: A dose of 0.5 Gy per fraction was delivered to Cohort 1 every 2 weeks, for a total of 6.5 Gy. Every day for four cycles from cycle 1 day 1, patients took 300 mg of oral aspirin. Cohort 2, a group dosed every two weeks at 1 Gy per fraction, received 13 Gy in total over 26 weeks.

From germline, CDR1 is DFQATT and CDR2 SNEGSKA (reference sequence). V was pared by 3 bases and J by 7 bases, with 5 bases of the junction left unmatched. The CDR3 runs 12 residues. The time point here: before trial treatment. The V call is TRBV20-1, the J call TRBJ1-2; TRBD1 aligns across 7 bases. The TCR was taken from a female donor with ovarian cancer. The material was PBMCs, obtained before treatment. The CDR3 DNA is TGCAGTGCTAGTCGAGGGGGCGGTGGCTACACCTTC. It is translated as CSASRGGGGYTF.